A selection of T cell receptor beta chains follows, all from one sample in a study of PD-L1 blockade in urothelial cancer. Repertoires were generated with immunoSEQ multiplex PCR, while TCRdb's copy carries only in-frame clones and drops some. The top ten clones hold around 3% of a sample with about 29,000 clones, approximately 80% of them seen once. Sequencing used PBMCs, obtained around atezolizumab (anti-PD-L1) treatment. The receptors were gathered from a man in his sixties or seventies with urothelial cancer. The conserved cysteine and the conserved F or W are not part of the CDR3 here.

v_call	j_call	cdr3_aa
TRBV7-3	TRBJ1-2	ASSPRGQEAYGYT
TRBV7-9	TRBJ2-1	ASSSWTANEQF
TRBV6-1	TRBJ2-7	ASSESGGRAHEQY
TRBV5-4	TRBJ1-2	ASSSLQGNLYGYT
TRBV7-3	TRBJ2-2	ASSLTGRGSGANTGELF
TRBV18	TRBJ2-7	ASSPSGRDAYEQY
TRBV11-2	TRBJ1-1	ASSLQGNTEAF
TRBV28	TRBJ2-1	ASSSSKLALGNEQF
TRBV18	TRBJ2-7	ASSQLAGANPYEQY
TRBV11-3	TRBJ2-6	ASSPGHGDSGANVLT
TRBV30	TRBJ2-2	AWSRVDRATGELF
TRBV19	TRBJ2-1	ASSKRSSSYNEQF
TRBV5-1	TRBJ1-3	ASSLEGDKRGTIY
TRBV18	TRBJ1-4	ASSLPGLGNEKLF
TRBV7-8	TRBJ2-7	ASSPMTGSGSYEQY
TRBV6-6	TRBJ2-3	ASSYRAGGSDTQY
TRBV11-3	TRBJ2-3	ASSPLAGSTDTQY
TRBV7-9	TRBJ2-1	ASSPTTSGSKDEQF
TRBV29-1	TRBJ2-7	SVRADSYEQY
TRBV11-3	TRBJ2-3	ASSTRSGRGTDTQY
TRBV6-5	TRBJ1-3	ASSSEGSLRNTIY
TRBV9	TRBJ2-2	ASSVRLAGGNTGELF
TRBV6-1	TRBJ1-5	ASSEAQTGVGWSNQPQH
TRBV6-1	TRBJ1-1	ASKGRGHTEAF
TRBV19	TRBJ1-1	ASSMIRGLSGAF
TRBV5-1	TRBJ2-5	ASSPGTSGGAGETQY
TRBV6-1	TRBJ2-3	ASEGTDTDTQY
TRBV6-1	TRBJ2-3	ASPSGGAVGDTQY
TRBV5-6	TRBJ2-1	ASSLVRGNEQF
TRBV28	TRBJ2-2	ASNLGQGAVDTGELF
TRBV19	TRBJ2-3	ASSRGLTSTDTQY
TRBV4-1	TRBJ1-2	ASSQDSRALRYT
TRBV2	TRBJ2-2	ASSLGQGHTGELF
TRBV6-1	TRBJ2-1	ASSEAPRQGLDNEQF
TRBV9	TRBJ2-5	ASSVAGGGPPETQY
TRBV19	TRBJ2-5	ASSMSGTSGAGKKTQY
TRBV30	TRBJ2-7	AWNEDTAYEQY
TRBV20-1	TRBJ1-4	SARPRDILF
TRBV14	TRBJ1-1	ASSRQGRDTEAF
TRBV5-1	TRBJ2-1	ASSPGQEGNEQF
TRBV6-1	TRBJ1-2	ASSESPGKTDGYT
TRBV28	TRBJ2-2	ASNEAVTGELF